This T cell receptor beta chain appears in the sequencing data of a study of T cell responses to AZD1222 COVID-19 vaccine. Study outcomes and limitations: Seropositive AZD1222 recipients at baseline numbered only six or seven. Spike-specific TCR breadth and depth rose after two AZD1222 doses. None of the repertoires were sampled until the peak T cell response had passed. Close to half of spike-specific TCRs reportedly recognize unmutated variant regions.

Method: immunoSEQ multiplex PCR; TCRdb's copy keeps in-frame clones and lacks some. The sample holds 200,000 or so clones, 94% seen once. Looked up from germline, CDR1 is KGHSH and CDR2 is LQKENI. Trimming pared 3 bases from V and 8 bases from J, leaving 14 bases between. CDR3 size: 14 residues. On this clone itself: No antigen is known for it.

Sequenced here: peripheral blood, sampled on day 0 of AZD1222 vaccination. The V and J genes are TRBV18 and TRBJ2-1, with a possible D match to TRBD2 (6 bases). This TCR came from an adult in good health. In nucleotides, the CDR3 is TGTGCCAGCTCACCGTTGCGGGGTCATGATGAGCAGTTCTTC. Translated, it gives CASSPLRGHDEQFF.